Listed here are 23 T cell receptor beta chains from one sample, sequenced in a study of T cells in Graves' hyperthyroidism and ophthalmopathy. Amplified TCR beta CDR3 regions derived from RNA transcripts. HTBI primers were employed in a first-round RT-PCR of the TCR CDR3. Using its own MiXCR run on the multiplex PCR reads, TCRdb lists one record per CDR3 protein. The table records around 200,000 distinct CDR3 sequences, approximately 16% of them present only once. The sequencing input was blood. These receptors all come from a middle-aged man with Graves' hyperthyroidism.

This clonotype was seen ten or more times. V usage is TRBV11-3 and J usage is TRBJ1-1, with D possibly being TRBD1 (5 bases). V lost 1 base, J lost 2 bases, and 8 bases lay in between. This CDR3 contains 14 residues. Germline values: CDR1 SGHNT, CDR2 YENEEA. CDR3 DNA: TGTGCCAGCAGCTTAGGGGGGGACAACACTGAAGCTTTCTTT. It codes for CASSLGGDNTEAFF.

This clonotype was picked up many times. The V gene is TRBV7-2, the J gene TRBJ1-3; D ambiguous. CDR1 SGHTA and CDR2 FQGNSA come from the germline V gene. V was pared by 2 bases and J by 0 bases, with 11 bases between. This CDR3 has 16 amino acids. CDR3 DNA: TGTGCCAGCAGCTTAACGGGGTCGAGCTCTGGAAACACCATATATTTT. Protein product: CASSLTGSSSGNTIYF.

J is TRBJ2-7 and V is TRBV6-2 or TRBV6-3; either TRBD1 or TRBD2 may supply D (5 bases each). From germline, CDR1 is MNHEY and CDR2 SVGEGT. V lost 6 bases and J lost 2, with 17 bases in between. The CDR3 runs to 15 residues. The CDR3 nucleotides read TGTGCCAGCAGCCAGGGTGGGGACCGAGCCTACGAGCAGTACTTC. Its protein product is CASSQGGDRAYEQYF.

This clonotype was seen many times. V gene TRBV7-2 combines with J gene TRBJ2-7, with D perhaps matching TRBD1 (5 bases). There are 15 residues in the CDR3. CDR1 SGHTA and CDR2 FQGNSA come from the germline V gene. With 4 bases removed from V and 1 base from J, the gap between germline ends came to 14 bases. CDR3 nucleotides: TGTGCCAGCAGCTCTTTCCGACAGAGTTCCTACGAGCAGTACTTC. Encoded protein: CASSSFRQSSYEQYF.

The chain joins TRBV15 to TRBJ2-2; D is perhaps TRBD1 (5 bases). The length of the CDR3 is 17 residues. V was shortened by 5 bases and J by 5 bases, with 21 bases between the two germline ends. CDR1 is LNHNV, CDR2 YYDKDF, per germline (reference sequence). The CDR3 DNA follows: TGTGCCACCAGCGAACTCCGGCAGGGCCCCATGACCGGGGAGCTGTTTTTT. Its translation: CATSELRQGPMTGELFF.

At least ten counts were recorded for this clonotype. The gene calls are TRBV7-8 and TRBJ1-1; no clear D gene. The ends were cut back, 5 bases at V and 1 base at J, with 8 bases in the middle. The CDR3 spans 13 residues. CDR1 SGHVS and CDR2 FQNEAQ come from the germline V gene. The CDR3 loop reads CASSQDWNTEAFF. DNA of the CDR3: TGTGCCAGCAGCCAGGACTGGAACACTGAAGCTTTCTTT.

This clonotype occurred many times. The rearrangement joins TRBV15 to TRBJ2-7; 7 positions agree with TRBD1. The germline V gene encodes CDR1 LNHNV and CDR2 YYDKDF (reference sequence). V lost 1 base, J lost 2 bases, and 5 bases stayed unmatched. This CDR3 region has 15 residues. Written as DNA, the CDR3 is TGTGCCACCAGCAGAGCCCTTGGGACAGCCTACGAGCAGTACTTC. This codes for CATSRALGTAYEQYF.

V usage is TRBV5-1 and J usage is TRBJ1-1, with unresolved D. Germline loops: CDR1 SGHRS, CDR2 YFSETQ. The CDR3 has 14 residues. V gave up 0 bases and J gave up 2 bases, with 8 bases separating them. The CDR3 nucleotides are TGCGCCAGCAGCTTGGGGCCGCAAAACACTGAAGCTTTCTTT. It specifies CASSLGPQNTEAFF.

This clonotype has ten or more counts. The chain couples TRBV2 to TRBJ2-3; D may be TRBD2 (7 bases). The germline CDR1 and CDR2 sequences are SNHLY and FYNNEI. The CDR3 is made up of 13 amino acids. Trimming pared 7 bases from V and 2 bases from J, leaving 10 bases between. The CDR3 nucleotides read TGTGCCAGCAAAGGGGGGGCCACAGATACGCAGTATTTT. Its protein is CASKGGATDTQYF.

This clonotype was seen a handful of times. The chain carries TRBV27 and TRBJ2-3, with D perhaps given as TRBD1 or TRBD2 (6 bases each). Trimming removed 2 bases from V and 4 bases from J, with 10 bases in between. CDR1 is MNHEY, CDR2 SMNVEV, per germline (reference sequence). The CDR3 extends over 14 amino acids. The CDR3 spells CASSLQGTPDTQYF. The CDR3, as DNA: TGTGCCAGCAGTTTACAGGGGACTCCAGATACGCAGTATTTT.

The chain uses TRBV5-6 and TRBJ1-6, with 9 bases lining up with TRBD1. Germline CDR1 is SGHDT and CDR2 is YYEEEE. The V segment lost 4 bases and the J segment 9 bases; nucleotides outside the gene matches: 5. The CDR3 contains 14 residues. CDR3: CASSEGQGFSPLHF. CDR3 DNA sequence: TGTGCCAGCAGCGAAGGACAGGGGTTTTCACCCCTCCACTTT.

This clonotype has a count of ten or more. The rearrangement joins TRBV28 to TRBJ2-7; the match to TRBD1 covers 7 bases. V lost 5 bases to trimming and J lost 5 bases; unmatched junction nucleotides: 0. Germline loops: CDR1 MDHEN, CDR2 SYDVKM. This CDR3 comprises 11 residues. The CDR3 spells CASSDRDEQYF. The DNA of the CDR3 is TGTGCCAGCAGTGACAGGGACGAGCAGTACTTC.

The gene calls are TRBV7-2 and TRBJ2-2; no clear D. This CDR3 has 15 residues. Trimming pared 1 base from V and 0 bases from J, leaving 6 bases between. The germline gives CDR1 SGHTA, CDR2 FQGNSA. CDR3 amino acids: CASSLGPANTGELFF. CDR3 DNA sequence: TGTGCCAGCAGCTTAGGTCCAGCGAACACCGGGGAGCTGTTTTTT. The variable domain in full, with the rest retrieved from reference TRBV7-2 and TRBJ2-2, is GAGVSQSPSNKVTEKGKDVELRCDPISGHTALYWYRQSLGQGLEFLIYFQGNSAPDKSGLPSDRFSAERTGGSVSTLTIQRTQQEDSAVYLCASSLGPANTGELFFGEGSRLTVL.

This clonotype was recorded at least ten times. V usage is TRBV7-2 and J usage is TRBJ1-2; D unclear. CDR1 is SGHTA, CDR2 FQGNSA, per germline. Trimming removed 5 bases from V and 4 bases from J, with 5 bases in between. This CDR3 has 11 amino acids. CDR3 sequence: CASSQSYGYTF. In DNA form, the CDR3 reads TGTGCCAGCAGCCAGTCCTATGGCTACACCTTC.

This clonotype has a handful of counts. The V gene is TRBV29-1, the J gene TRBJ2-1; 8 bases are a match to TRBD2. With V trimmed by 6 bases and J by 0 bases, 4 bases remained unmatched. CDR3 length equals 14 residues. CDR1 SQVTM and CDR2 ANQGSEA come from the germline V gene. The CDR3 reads CSVTGGSSYNEQFF. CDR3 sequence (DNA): TGCAGCGTCACGGGGGGGAGCTCCTACAATGAGCAGTTCTTC.

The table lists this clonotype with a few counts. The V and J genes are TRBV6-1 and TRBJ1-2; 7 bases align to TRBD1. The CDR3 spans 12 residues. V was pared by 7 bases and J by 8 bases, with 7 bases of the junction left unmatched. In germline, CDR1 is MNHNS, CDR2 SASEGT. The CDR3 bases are TGTGCCAGCACTACAGGGGATGGGGGCTACACCTTC. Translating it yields CASTTGDGGYTF.

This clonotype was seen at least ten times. CDR3 coding DNA: TGTGCCAGCAGTTGGACAGCCTCTAGCACAGATACGCAGTATTTT. This codes for CASSWTASSTDTQYF. This chain joins TRBV28 and TRBJ2-3; weak D call: TRBD1 (6 bases). The CDR3 contains 15 residues. The germline gives CDR1 MDHEN, CDR2 SYDVKM. Between the trimmed V and J ends, which lost 4 bases and 0 bases, there was a span of 11 bases.

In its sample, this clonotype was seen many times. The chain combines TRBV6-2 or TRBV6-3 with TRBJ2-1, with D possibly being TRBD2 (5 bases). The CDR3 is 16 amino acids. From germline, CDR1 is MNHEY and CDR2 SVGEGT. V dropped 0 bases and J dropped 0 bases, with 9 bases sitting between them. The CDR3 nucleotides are TGTGCCAGCAGTTACTCGAGAGGGAACTCCTACAATGAGCAGTTCTTC. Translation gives CASSYSRGNSYNEQFF.

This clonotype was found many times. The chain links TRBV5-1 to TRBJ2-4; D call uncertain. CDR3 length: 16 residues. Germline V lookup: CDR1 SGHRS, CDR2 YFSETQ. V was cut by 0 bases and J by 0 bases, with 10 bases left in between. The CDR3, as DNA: TGCGCCAGCAGCTTGGGCCCGATTGAAGCCAAAAACATTCAGTACTTC. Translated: CASSLGPIEAKNIQYF.

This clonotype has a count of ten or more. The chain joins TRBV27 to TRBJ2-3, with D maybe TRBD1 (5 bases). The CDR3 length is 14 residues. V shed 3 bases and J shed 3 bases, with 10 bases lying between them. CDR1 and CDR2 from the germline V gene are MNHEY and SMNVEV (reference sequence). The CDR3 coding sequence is TGTGCCAGCAGTTTCGACAGTGGTACAGATACGCAGTATTTT. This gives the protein CASSFDSGTDTQYF.

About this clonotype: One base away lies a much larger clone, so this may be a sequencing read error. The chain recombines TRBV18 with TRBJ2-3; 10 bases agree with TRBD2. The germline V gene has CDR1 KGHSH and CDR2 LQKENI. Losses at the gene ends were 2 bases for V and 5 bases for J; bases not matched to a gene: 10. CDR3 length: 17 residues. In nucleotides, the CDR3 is TGTGCCAGCTCACCAACCCCTAGGTCTAGCGGGGGAGATACGCAGTATTTT. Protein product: CASSPTPRSSGGDTQYF.

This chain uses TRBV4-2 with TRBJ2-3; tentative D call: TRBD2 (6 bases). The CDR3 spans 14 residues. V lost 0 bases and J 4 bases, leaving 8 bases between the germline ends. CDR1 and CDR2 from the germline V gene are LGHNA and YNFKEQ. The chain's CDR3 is CASSQDSGADTQYF. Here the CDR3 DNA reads TGTGCCAGCAGCCAAGATAGCGGCGCAGATACGCAGTATTTT.

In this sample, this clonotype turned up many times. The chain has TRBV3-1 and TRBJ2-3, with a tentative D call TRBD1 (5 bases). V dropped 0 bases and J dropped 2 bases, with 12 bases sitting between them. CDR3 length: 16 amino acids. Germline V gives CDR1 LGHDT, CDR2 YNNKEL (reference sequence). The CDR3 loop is CASSQDRGRVTDTQYF. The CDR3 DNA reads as TGTGCCAGCAGCCAAGATCGTGGCAGGGTCACAGATACGCAGTATTTT.